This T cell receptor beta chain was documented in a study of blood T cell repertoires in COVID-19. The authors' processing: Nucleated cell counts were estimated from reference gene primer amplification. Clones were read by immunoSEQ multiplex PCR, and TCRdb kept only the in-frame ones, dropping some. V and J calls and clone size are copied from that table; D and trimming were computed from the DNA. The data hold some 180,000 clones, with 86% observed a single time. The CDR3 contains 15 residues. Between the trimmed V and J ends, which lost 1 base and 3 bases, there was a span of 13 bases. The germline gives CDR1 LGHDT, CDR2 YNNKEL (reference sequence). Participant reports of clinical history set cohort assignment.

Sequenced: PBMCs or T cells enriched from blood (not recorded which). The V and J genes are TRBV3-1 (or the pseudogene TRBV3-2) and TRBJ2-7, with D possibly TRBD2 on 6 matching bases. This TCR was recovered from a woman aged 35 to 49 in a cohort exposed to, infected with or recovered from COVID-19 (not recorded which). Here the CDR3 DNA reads TGTGCCAGCAGCCAAGGAAGGGAGGCCATCTACGAGCAGTACTTC. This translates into CASSQGREAIYEQYF.